Below, 15 T cell receptor beta chains from the same sample are listed, as sequenced in a study of neurological immune-mediated disorders. A single record per CDR3 protein comes from TCRdb applying MiXCR to the 5' RACE reads. The sample carries about 25,000 distinct CDR3 sequences, 3% to 3.5% recorded once. Sequenced sample: PBMCs. These receptors all come from a woman under 40 with multiple sclerosis.

The gene calls are TRBV4-1 and TRBJ2-1; 12 positions agree with TRBD1. V gave up 1 base and J gave up 7 bases; unmatched junction bases: 8. CDR3 length: 17 residues. Germline V gene data show CDR1 as MGHRA and CDR2 as YSYEKL. CDR3 bases: TGCGCCAGCAGCCAAGCATTAGGGACAGGGGGCTCAAATGAGCAGTTCTTC. It specifies CASSQALGTGGSNEQFF.

This clonotype occurred a few times. The V and J genes are TRBV5-1 and TRBJ2-2; D is uncertain. CDR3 size: 12 residues. V dropped 0 bases and J dropped 6 bases, with 3 bases sitting between them. The germline V gene encodes CDR1 SGHRS and CDR2 YFSETQ. The CDR3 spells CASSLESGELFF. CDR3 DNA: TGCGCCAGCAGCTTGGAGTCCGGGGAGCTGTTTTTT.

This clonotype was found many times. This rearrangement joins TRBV20-1 to TRBJ2-4; tentative D call: TRBD2 (7 bases). Looked up from germline, CDR1 is DFQATT and CDR2 is SNEGSKA (reference sequence). Trimming took off 8 bases at V and 0 bases at J, with 17 bases between the two ends. CDR3 length equals 15 residues. The CDR3 here is CSPWGLAVAKNIQYF. In DNA form, the CDR3 reads TGCAGTCCGTGGGGGCTAGCGGTAGCCAAAAACATTCAGTACTTC.

This clonotype was observed many times. This chain joins TRBV7-9 and TRBJ2-3, with D hard to call. Germline V gene data show CDR1 as SEHNR and CDR2 as FQNEAQ (reference sequence). CDR3 size: 11 residues. V was trimmed by 11 bases and J by 3 bases, leaving 9 bases between them. The CDR3 DNA sequence: TGTGCCGCCTCGCCTACAGATACGCAGTATTTT. Amino acid sequence: CAASPTDTQYF.

The table lists this clonotype with many counts. The V and J genes are TRBV3-1 and TRBJ2-5, with TRBD2 as a possible D gene (6 bases). Between the trimmed V and J ends, which lost 4 bases and 3 bases, there was a span of 15 bases. From germline, CDR1 is LGHDT and CDR2 YNNKEL (reference sequence). The CDR3 extends over 15 amino acids. DNA of the CDR3: TGTGCCAGCAGCCCCCCCCGGTTAGCGGAAGAGACCCAGTACTTC. Residues: CASSPPRLAEETQYF.

The table lists this clonotype with many counts. In DNA, the CDR3 is TGCAGCCACTTGGGCGGACTAGCGGGATCCAATGAGCAGTTCTTC. Translating it yields CSHLGGLAGSNEQFF. V usage is TRBV29-1 and J usage is TRBJ2-1; 12 nucleotides line up with TRBD2. The CDR3 loop spans 15 amino acids. V lost 8 bases, J lost 6 bases, and 11 bases stayed unmatched. CDR1 and CDR2 from the germline V gene are SQVTM and ANQGSEA.

This clonotype showed up many times. The chain links TRBV3-1 to TRBJ2-7, with D possibly TRBD1 on 5 matching bases. Trimming pared 1 base from V and 1 base from J, leaving 17 bases between. The CDR3 runs to 17 residues. Germline-derived CDR1 and CDR2 are LGHDT and YNNKEL (reference sequence). The CDR3, as DNA: TGTGCCAGCAGCCAAGCGCGAATGAGGACACGTTCCTACGAGCAGTACTTC. It encodes CASSQARMRTRSYEQYF.

This clonotype came up many times. This chain joins TRBV18 and TRBJ2-1; no clear D gene. The V and J ends lost 1 base and 8 bases respectively, with 15 bases between them. The CDR3 covers 15 residues. Germline CDR1 is KGHSH and CDR2 is LQKENI. CDR3 nucleotides: TGTGCCAGCTCACCACTTGGCATAGTTATGGATGAGCAGTTCTTC. This codes for CASSPLGIVMDEQFF.

This clonotype was counted between two and nine times. A much larger clone differs from this one at a single base, so this may be a read error. The genes are TRBV9 and TRBJ2-7; the D gene could be TRBD1 or TRBD2 (5 bases each). Trimming pared 0 bases from V and 6 bases from J, leaving 16 bases between. The CDR3 is 15 residues long. Germline values: CDR1 SGDLS, CDR2 YYNGEE. CDR3 protein: CASSVGGLGDGEQYF. The CDR3 nucleotides read TGTGCCAGCAGCGTAGGGGGTTTAGGGGACGGCGAGCAGTACTTC.

About this clonotype itself: A much larger clone lies a single base off, so this may be a read error. This rearrangement joins TRBV20-1 to TRBJ1-4; no firm D call. The CDR3 sequence is 13 residues long. The germline V gene has CDR1 DFQATT and CDR2 SNEGSKA (reference sequence). CDR3 in DNA: TGCAGTGCTCGGTCGGGAAAGCGAGAAAAACTGTATTTT. This encodes CSARSGKREKLYF.

This clonotype was counted ten times or more. CDR3 amino acids: CASSSGSLSIQEQYF. For the CDR3, the DNA is TGCGCCAGCAGCTCCGGGTCCCTGAGCATACAAGAGCAGTACTTC. V usage is TRBV5-1 and J usage is TRBJ2-7; no firm D call. The CDR3 length is 15 residues. Between the trimmed V and J ends, which lost 3 bases and 7 bases, there was a span of 20 bases. Germline V gene sequence: CDR1 SGHRS, CDR2 YFSETQ.

This clonotype has a count of ten or more. V usage is TRBV4-3 and J usage is TRBJ2-6; unclear D gene. V was clipped by 0 bases and J by 3 bases, with 6 bases between them. This CDR3 is 15 amino acids long. Germline V gives CDR1 LGHNA, CDR2 YSLEER. The CDR3 DNA sequence: TGCGCCAGCAGCCAAGAAGAATTTGGGGCCAACGTCCTGACTTTC. Translation: CASSQEEFGANVLTF.

Many counts were recorded for this clonotype. The chain combines TRBV6-5 with TRBJ2-3, with TRBD1 identical over 10 bases. Trimming cost V 6 bases and J 4 bases; bases outside gene matches: 7. In germline, CDR1 is MNHEY, CDR2 SVGAGI. The length of the CDR3 is 15 residues. CDR3 coding DNA: TGTGCCAGCAGGGTACCGGGACAGGGGTCAGATACGCAGTATTTT. It is translated as CASRVPGQGSDTQYF.

This clonotype has a count of ten or more. The rearrangement links TRBV7-9 to TRBJ1-3, with D perhaps matching TRBD1 (6 bases). Germline V gene data show CDR1 as SEHNR and CDR2 as FQNEAQ (reference sequence). This CDR3 is 14 amino acids long. V was cut by 3 bases and J by 4 bases, with 10 bases left in between. The CDR3 bases are TGTGCCAGCAGCTTCCCCGACAGGGGAAACACCATATATTTT. Translated, it gives CASSFPDRGNTIYF.

This clonotype was counted many times. This chain uses TRBV20-1 with TRBJ2-7; no definite D call. The CDR3 is 14 residues long. CDR1 DFQATT and CDR2 SNEGSKA come from the germline V gene (reference sequence). Trimming took 3 bases from V and 2 from J, leaving 14 bases between them. The CDR3 region has the DNA TGCAGTGCTAGGCCGGCCACATCCGCCTACGAGCAGTACTTC. This translates into CSARPATSAYEQYF.